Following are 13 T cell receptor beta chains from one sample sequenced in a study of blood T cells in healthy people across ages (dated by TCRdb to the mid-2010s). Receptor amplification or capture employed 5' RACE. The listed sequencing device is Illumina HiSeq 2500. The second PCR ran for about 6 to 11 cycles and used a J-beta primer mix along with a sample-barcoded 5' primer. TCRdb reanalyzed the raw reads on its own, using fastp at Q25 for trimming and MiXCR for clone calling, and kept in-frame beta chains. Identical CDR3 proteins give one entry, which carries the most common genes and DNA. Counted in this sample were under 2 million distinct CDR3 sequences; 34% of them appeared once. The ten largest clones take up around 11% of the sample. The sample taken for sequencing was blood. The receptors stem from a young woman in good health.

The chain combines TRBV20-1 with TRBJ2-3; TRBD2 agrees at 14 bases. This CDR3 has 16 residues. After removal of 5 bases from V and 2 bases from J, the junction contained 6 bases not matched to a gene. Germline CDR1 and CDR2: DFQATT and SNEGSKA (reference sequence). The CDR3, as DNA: TGCAGTGCTGTCGGACTAGCGGGGGGTAACACAGATACGCAGTATTTT. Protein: CSAVGLAGGNTDTQYF.

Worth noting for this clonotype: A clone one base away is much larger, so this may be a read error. CDR3 in DNA: TGCGCCAGCAGCCCACAGCACTGGGGGGCCTTTAACAATGAGCAGTTCTTC. This encodes CASSPQHWGAFNNEQFF. The chain has TRBV5-1 and TRBJ2-1; D tentatively reads TRBD1 or TRBD2 (6 bases each). Trimming cost V 4 bases and J 5 bases, with 22 bases left between them. Germline V gene lookup returns CDR1 SGHRS and CDR2 YFSETQ. The CDR3 loop spans 17 amino acids.

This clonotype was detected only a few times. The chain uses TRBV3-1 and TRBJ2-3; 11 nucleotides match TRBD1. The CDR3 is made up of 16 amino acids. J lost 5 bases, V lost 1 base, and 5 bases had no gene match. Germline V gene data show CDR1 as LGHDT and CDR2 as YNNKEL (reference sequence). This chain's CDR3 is CASSQAGQGAVDTQYF. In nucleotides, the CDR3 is TGTGCCAGCAGCCAAGCTGGACAGGGGGCGGTAGATACGCAGTATTTT.

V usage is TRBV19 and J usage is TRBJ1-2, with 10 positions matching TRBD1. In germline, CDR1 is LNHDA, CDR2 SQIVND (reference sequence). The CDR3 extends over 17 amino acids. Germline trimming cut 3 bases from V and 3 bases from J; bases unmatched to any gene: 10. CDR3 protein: CASSIRPGQGTDYGYTF. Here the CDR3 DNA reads TGTGCCAGTAGTATCCGACCGGGACAGGGGACAGACTATGGCTACACCTTC.

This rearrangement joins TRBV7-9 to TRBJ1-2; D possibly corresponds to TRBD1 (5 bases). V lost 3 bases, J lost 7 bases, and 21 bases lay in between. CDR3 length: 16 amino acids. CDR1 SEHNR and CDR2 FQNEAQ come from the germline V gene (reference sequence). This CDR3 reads CASSLGRYGGGVGYTF. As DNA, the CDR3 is TGTGCCAGCAGCTTGGGCCGATATGGGGGAGGTGTTGGCTACACCTTC.

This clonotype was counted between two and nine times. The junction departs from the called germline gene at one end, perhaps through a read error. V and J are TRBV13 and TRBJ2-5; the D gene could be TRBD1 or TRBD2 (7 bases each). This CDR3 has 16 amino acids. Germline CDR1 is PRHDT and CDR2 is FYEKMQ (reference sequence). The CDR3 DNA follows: TGTGTCAGCAGCTTAGGTTACAGACAGGGAGGGGAGACCCAGTACTTC. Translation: CVSSLGYRQGGETQYF. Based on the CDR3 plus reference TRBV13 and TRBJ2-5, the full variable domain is AAGVIQSPRHLIKEKRETATLKCYPIPRHDTVYWYQQGPGQDPQFLISFYEKMQSDKGSIPDRFSAQQFSDYHSELNMSSLELGDSALYFCVSSLGYRQGGETQYFGPGTRLLVL.

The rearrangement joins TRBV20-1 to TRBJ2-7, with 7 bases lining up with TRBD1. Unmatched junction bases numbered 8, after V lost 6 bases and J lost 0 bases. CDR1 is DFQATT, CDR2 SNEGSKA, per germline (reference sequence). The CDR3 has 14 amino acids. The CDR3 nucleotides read TGCAGTGCCGAGGGGACAGAGAGCTCCTACGAGCAGTACTTC. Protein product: CSAEGTESSYEQYF.

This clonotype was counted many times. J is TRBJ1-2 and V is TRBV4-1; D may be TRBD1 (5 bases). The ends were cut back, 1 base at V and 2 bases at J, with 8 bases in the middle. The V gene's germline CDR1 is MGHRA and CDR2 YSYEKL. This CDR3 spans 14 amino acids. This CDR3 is CASSQGTGNYGYTF. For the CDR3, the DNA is TGCGCCAGCAGCCAAGGAACAGGAAACTATGGCTACACCTTC.

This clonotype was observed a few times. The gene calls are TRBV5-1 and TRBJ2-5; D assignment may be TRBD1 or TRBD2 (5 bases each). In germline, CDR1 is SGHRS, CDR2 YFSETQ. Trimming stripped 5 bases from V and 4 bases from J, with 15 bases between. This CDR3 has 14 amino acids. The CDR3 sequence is CASSGGPRGETQYF. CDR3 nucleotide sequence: TGCGCCAGCAGTGGGGGACCCCGAGGAGAGACCCAGTACTTC.

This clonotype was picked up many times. The CDR3 DNA is TGTGCCAGCAGGGGTCGGACAGGGGAAATTTACGAGCAGTACTTC. As protein: CASRGRTGEIYEQYF. The chain couples TRBV12-3 or TRBV12-4 to TRBJ2-7, with 9 bases fitting TRBD1. CDR3 length equals 15 residues. With 6 bases clipped from V and 4 bases from J, the junction kept 10 bases outside the gene matches.

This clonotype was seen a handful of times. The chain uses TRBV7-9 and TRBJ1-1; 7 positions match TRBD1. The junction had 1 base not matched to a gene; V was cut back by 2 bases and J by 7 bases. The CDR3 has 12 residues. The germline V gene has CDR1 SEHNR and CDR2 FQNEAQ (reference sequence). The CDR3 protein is CASSLSGGEAFF. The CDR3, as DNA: TGTGCCAGCAGCTTATCAGGGGGTGAAGCTTTCTTT. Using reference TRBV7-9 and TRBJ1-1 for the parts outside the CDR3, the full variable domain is DTGVSQNPRHKITKRGQNVTFRCDPISEHNRLYWYRQTLGQGPEFLTYFQNEAQLEKSRLLSDRFSAERPKGSFSTLEIQRTEQGDSAMYLCASSLSGGEAFFGQGTRLTVV.

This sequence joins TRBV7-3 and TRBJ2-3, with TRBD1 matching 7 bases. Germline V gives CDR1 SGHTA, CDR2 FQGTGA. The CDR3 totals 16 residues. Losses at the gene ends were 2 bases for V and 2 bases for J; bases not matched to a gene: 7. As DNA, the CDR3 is TGTGCCAGCAGCTTACTAGGGACAGCGATCACAGATACGCAGTATTTT. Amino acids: CASSLLGTAITDTQYF.

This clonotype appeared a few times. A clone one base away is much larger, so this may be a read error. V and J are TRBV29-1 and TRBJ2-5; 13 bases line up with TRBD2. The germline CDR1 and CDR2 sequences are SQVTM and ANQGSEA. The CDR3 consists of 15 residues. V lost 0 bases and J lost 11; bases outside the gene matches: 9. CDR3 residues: CSVEEGTSGKWGQYF. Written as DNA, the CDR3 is TGCAGCGTTGAAGAAGGGACTAGCGGGAAGTGGGGGCAGTACTTC.